The source of this T cell receptor beta chain is a study of blood T cell repertoires in COVID-19. Study summary: Samples of COVID-19 (acute and convalescent) were obtained from the United States, Italy and Spain.

The repertoire was sequenced with immunoSEQ multiplex PCR; TCRdb's copy has only in-frame clones and lacks some. Of about 200,000 clones listed, approximately 79% are singletons. Germline CDR1 is LNHDA and CDR2 is SQIVND (reference sequence). This CDR3 has 15 residues. The J segment lost 0 bases and the V segment lost 5 bases, leaving 5 bases of the junction unmatched. On this clone itself: Other DNA sequences in this specimen translate into the identical CDR3.

Sequenced material: peripheral blood. This TCR was sampled from a human donor in a cohort sampled during active COVID-19. The gene calls are TRBV19 and TRBJ1-1; 8 nucleotides agree with TRBD1. The CDR3 region has the DNA TGTGCCAGTAGTCCTGGGGACAGGTTGAACACTGAAGCTTTCTTT. Residues: CASSPGDRLNTEAFF.